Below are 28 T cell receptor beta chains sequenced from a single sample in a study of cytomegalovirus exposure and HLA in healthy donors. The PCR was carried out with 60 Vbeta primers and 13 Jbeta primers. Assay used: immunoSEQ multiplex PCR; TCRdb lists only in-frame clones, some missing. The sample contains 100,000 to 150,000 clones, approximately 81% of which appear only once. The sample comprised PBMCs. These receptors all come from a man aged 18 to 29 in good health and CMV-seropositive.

The CDR3: CASSFQGNSAEQYF. As DNA, the CDR3 is TGTGCCAGCAGCTTCCAGGGTAACTCGGCGGAGCAGTACTTC. The rearrangement uses TRBV7-2 and TRBJ2-7; D may be TRBD1 (5 bases). V dropped 3 bases and J dropped 7 bases, with 16 bases sitting between them. The V gene's germline CDR1 is SGHTA and CDR2 FQGNSA. CDR3 length: 14 residues.

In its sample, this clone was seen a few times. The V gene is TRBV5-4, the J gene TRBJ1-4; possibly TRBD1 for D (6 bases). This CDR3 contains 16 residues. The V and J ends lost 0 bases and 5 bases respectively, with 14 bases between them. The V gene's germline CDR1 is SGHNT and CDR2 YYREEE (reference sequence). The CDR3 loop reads CASSLGGTSRNEKLFF. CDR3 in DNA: TGTGCCAGCAGCTTGGGAGGGACAAGCCGAAATGAAAAACTGTTTTTT.

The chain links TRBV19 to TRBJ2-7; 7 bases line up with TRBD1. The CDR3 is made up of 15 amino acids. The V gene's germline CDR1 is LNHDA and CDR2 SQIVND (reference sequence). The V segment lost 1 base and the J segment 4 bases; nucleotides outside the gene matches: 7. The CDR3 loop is CASSIAPGQRYEQYF. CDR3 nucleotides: TGTGCCAGTAGTATAGCGCCGGGACAGCGGTACGAGCAGTACTTC.

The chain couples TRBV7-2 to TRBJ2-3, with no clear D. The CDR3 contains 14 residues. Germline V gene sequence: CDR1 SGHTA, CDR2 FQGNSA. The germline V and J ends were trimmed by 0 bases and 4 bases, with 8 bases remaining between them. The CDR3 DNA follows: TGTGCCAGCAGCTTAGCTTCATTTGCAGATACGCAGTATTTT. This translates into CASSLASFADTQYF.

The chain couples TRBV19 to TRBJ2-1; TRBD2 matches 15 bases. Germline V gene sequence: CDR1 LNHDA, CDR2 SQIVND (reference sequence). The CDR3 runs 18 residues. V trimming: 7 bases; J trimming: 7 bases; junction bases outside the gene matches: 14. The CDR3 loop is CASTGGLAGGRTTNEQFF. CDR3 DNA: TGTGCCAGTACCGGGGGACTAGCGGGAGGTCGGACCACGAATGAGCAGTTCTTC.

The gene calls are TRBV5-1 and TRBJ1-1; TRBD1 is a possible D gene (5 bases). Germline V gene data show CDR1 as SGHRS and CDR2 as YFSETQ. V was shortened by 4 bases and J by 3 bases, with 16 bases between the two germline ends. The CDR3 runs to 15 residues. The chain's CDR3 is CASSRMGLLDTEAFF. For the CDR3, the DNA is TGCGCCAGCAGCCGGATGGGACTGTTGGACACTGAAGCTTTCTTT.

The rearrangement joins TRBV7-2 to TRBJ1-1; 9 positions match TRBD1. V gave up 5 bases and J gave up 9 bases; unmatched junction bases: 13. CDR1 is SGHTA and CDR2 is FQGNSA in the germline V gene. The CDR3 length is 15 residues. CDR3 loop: CASSPDRTGETKAFF. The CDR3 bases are TGTGCCAGCAGCCCAGATCGGACAGGGGAGACCAAAGCTTTCTTT.

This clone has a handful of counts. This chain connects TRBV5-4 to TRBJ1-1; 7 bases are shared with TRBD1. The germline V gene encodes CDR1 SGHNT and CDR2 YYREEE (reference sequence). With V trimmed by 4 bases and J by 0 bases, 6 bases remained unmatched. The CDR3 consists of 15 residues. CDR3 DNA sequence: TGTGCCAGCAGCCCATGGGGACAGATGAACACTGAAGCTTTCTTT. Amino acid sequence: CASSPWGQMNTEAFF.

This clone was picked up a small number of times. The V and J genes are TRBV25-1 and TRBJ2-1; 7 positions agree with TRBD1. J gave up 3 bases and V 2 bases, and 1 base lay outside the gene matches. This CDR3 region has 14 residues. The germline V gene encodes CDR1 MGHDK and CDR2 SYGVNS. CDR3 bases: TGTGCCAGCAGTGAAGGGACAGACTACAATGAGCAGTTCTTC. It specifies CASSEGTDYNEQFF.

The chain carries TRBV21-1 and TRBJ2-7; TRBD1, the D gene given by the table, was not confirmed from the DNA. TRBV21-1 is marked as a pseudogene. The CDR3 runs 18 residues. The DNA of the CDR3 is TGTGCCAGCAGCAAAAAGCCCGGCAGGGACAACCGTACGTCCGAGCAGTACTTC. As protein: CASSKKPGRDNRTSEQYF.

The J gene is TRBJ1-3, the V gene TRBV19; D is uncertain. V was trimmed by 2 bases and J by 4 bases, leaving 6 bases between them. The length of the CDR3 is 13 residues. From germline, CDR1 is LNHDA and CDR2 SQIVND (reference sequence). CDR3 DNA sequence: TGTGCCAGTAGTATAAATTCAGGAAACACCATATATTTT. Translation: CASSINSGNTIYF.

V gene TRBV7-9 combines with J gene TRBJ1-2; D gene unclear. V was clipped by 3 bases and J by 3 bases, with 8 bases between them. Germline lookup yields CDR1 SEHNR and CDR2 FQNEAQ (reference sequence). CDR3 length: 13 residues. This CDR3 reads CASSLKADYGYTF. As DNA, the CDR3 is TGTGCCAGCAGCTTGAAAGCCGACTATGGCTACACCTTC.

The DNA of the CDR3 is TGTGCCAGCAGCTTAGGTTTGGGACTAGACACAGATACGCAGTATTTT. Its translation is CASSLGLGLDTDTQYF. V and J are TRBV7-9 and TRBJ2-3; 8 nucleotides agree with TRBD2. Unmatched junction bases numbered 5, after V lost 1 base and J lost 2 bases. Germline CDR1 SEHNR, CDR2 FQNEAQ (reference sequence). CDR3 length equals 16 residues. Based on the CDR3 plus reference TRBV7-9 and TRBJ2-3, the full variable domain is DTGVSQNPRHKITKRGQNVTFRCDPISEHNRLYWYRQTLGQGPEFLTYFQNEAQLEKSRLLSDRFSAERPKGSFSTLEIQRTEQGDSAMYLCASSLGLGLDTDTQYFGPGTRLTVL.

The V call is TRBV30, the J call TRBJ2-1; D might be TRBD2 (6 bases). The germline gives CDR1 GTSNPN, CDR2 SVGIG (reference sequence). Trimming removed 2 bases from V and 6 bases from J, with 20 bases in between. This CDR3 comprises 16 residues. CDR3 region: CAWSLWSPSEFNEQFF. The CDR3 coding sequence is TGTGCCTGGAGTCTCTGGAGTCCTAGCGAGTTCAATGAGCAGTTCTTC. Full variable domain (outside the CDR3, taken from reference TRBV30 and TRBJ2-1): SQTIHQWPATLVQPVGSPLSLECTVEGTSNPNLYWYRQAAGRGLQLLFYSVGIGQISSEVPQNLSASRPQDRQFILSSKKLLLSDSGFYLCAWSLWSPSEFNEQFFGPGTRLTVL.

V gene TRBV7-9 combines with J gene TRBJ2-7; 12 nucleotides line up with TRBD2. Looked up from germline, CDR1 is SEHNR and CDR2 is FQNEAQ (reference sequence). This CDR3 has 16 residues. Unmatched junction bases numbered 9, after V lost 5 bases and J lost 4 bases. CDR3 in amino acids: CASSTRTGTSGYEQYF. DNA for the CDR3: TGTGCCAGCAGCACCCGAACCGGGACTAGCGGGTACGAGCAGTACTTC.

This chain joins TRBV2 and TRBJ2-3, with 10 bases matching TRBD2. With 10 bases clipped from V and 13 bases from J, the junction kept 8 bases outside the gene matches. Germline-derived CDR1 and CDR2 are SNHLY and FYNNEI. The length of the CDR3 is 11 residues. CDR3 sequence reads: CAIRKRGGKYF. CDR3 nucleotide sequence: TGTGCCATCCGTAAGCGGGGGGGCAAGTATTTT.

The CDR3, as DNA: TGCAGTGCTAGAGCTCCGGAGCAGTTCTTC. Translation: CSARAPEQFF. This chain joins TRBV20-1 and TRBJ2-1; D not resolved. Between the trimmed V and J ends, which lost 1 base and 10 bases, there was a span of 5 bases. CDR3 length: 10 residues. The germline CDR1 and CDR2 sequences are DFQATT and SNEGSKA (reference sequence).

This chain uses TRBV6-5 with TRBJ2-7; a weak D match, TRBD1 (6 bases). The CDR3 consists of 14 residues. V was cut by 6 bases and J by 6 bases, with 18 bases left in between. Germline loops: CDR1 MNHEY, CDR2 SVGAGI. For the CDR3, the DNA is TGTGCCAGCAGCCCAAGTCTACAGGGTTTCGAGCAGTACTTC. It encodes CASSPSLQGFEQYF.

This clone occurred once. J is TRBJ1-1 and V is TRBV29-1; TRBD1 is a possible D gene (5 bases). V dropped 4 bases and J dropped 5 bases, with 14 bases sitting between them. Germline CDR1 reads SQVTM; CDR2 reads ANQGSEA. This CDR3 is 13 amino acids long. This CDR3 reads CSVGRREGTEAFF. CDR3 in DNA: TGCAGCGTTGGTCGACGGGAGGGGACTGAAGCTTTCTTT. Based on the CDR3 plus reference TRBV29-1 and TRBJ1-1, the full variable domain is SAVISQKPSRDICQRGTSLTIQCQVDSQVTMMFWYRQQPGQSLTLIATANQGSEATYESGFVIDKFPISRPNLTFSTLTVSNMSPEDSSIYLCSVGRREGTEAFFGQGTRLTVV.

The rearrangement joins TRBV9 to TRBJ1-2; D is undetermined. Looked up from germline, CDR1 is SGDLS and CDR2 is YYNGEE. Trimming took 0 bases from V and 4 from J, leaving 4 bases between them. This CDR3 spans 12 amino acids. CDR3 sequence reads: CASSVDSYGYTF. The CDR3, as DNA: TGTGCCAGCAGCGTAGACAGCTATGGCTACACCTTC.

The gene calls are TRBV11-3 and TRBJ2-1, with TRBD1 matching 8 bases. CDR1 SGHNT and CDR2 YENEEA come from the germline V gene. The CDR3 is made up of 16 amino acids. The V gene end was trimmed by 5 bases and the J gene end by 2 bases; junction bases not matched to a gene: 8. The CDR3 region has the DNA TGTGCCAGCAGCGGACAACAGGGGGGTACCTACAATGAGCAGTTCTTC. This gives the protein CASSGQQGGTYNEQFF.

CDR3 DNA sequence: TGCGCCAGCAGTGAGTGGCCAAGGGGGTGTTACGAGCAGTACTTC. The encoded protein is CASSEWPRGCYEQYF. The chain joins TRBV10-1 to TRBJ2-7, with a weak D call TRBD1 (6 bases). The V end was cut by 1 base, the J end by 4 bases, with 14 bases between. Germline V gene sequence: CDR1 WNHNN, CDR2 SYGVQD (reference sequence). The length of the CDR3 is 15 residues.

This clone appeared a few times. The CDR3 here is CASRKRGSGNTIYF. For the CDR3, the DNA is TGTGCCAGCAGGAAAAGGGGCTCTGGAAACACCATATATTTT. The rearrangement uses TRBV6-5 and TRBJ1-3, with D perhaps TRBD1 (5 bases). The CDR3 is 14 amino acids. The germline V gene has CDR1 MNHEY and CDR2 SVGAGI. V dropped 6 bases and J dropped 0 bases, with 9 bases sitting between them.

The CDR3 loop is CASSLDLEEPQHF. The CDR3 nucleotides read TGTGCCAGCAGCTTAGATCTGGAGGAGCCCCAGCATTTT. This sequence joins TRBV11-2 and TRBJ1-5; D remains unclear. CDR1 is SGHAT and CDR2 is FQNNGV in the germline V gene. This CDR3 is built from 13 residues. V was pared by 0 bases and J by 8 bases, with 8 bases between.

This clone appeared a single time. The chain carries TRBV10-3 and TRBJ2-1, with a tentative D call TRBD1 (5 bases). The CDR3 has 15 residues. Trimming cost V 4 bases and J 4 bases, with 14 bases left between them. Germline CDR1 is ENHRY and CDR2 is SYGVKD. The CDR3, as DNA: TGTGCCATCAGTGTTTTGGCAGGGATGTACAATGAGCAGTTCTTC. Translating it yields CAISVLAGMYNEQFF.

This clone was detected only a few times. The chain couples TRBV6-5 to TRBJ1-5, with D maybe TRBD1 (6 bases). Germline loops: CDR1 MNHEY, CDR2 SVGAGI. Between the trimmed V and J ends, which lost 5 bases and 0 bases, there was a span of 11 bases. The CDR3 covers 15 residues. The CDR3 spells CASSAGTNSNQPQHF. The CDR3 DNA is TGTGCCAGCAGTGCCGGGACAAATAGCAATCAGCCCCAGCATTTT.

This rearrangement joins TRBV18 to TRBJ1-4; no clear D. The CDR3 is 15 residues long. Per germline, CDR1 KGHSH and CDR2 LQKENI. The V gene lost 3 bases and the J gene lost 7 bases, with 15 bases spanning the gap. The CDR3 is CASSPPEAGGEKLFF. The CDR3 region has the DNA TGTGCCAGCTCACCCCCCGAAGCAGGTGGTGAAAAACTGTTTTTT.

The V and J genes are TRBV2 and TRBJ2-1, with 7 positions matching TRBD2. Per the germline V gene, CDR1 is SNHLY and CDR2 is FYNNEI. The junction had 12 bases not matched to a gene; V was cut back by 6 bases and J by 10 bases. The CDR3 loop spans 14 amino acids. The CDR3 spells CASRRLFSSGEQFF. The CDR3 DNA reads TGTGCCAGCAGGCGACTTTTCTCTAGCGGAGAGCAGTTCTTC.